This T cell receptor (beta chain) appears in the sequencing data of a study of T cells in Graves' hyperthyroidism and ophthalmopathy. The overall study: Before any treatment, at initial diagnosis, peripheral blood was collected.

Researchers took RNA transcripts and amplified the TCR beta CDR3 regions from them. Researchers ran a first-round RT-PCR on the TCR CDR3 using the HTBI primer set. TCRdb analysed the multiplex PCR reads with MiXCR anew, one entry per CDR3 protein. The repertoire has a few hundred thousand distinct CDR3 sequences, around 15% of them found once; the top ten carry approximately 15%. This clonotype has just a few counts. Relative to the germline gene, one junction end is altered; a read error may explain this. Diagnoses were established using clinical symptoms, serum thyroxine and TRAb, thyroid ultrasound and orbital computed tomography. The authors took PBMCs from 8.5 to 10 ml fresh peripheral blood. The TCR was taken from a woman aged 40-49 years with Graves' hyperthyroidism. The sequencing input was blood.

The CDR3, as DNA: TGCAGCGTCGAAAGAGATTCCAAAAACATTCAGCACTTC. Translating it yields CSVERDSKNIQHF. The V and J genes are TRBV29-1 and TRBJ2-4; D unclear. CDR1 is SQVTM, CDR2 ANQGSEA, per germline. The CDR3 is 13 amino acids.